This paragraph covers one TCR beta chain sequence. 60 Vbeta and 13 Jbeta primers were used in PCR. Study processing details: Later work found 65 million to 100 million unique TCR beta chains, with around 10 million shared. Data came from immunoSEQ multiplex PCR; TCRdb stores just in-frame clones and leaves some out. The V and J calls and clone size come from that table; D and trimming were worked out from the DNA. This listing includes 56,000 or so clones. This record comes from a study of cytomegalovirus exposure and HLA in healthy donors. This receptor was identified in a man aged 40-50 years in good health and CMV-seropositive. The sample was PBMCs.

The CDR3 region is CASGNSNEQFF. The CDR3 DNA reads TGTGCTAGTGGTAACTCCAATGAGCAGTTCTTC. The chain employs TRBV12-5 and TRBJ2-1; D is uncertain. Germline CDR1 LGHNT, CDR2 FRNRAP. The CDR3 consists of 11 residues. V lost 5 bases and J 6 bases, leaving 5 bases between the germline ends.